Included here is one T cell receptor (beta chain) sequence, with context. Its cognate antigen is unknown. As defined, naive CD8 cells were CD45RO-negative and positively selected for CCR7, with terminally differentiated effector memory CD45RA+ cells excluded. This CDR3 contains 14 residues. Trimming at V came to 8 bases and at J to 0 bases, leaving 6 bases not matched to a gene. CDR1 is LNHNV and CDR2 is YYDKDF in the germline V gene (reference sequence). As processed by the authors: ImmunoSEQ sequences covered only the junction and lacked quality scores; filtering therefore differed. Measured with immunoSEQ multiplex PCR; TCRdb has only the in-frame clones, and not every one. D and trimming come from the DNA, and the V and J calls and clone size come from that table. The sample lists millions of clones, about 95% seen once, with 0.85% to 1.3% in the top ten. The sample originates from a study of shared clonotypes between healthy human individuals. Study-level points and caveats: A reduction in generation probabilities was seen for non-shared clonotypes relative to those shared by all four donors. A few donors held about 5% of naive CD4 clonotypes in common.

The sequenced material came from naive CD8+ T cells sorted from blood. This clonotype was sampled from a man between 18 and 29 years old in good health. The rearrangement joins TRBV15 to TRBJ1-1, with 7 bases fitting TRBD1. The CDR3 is CATSRTGLNTEAFF. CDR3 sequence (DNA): TGTGCCACCTCCCGGACAGGTCTGAACACTGAAGCTTTCTTT.